Given below is one T cell receptor (beta chain) in context. There is no known antigen for this receptor. A much larger clone sits a single nucleotide away, making a read error possible. The TCR beta CDR3 region was amplified with a multiplex PCR system whose first round ran for approximately 10 cycles using 32 V-gene forward primers and 13 J-gene reverse primers. A QIAGEN Multiplex PCR Kit was used for first-round PCR, and the primer sequences were filed in Chinese patent CN105087789A. In a second PCR round, Illumina universal primers were added with the Phusion High-Fidelity PCR Kit. Sequencing of the TCR libraries was done on the Illumina HiSeq X Ten platform in paired-end mode with a 151 bp read length. Concerning the study's data processing: Reads without multiplex PCR primers were removed using Cutadapt, read pairs were merged using PEAR, and CDR3 regions were called using MiXCR with default settings. Repertoire diversity was assessed by Shannon entropy, and clonality was calculated as one minus the Shannon entropy divided by the ln of the count of productive unique sequences. Clonotypes at a frequency of at least 0.5% were defined as dominant or high-frequency T-cell clones. The raw public reads went through TCRdb reprocessing: fastp at Q25, MiXCR clone calling, in-frame beta chains kept. Rows with a matching CDR3 protein are joined into one entry that keeps the most common DNA and genes. These V and J calls originate from TCRdb's pipeline instead of the authors' own analysis. Counted in this sample were 21,000 or so distinct CDR3 sequences; roughly 29% of them appeared once. The ten largest clones add up to 3.5% to 5% of the sample.

This sample was taken from a study of immune heterogeneity within non-small cell lung tumors listed by TCRdb under 2018. About the investigation overall: Histology comprised several squamous cell carcinomas, nine to ten non-squamous carcinomas and 1 tumor not otherwise specified. To examine intratumoral immune heterogeneity, the study used whole-exome sequencing, RNA-seq and TCR beta repertoire sequencing on multiple spatially distinct regions of each NSCLC tumor. TCR repertoires were analyzed from roughly 60 tumor loci of some 16 patients, whereas transcriptome data were available for only around 42 loci from more than ten patients. For mutant peptides 8 to 11 amino acids long, netMHCpan-3.0 predicted neoantigen binding to the HLA alleles of each patient. What the authors observed across the whole study: For the most part, high-frequency TCR beta clonotypes differed from one individual patient to another. A moderate positive correlation (R around 0.35), which was statistically significant, linked local T-cell repertoire clonality to local tumor mutational burden. Within a given patient, the same dominant CDR3B clonotypes showed up repeatedly across loci, although different tumor locations also carried unique high-frequency clones.

For the TCR template, genomic DNA was extracted from bulk tumor tissue, and approximately 540 ng of gDNA was amplified for each sample. During surgery, several biopsies were collected from each primary tumor and placed as far from one another as possible within the tumor mass. The study cohort was described as untreated, and the patients were newly diagnosed NSCLC cases having curative surgery. The donor group was made up of more than twelve newly diagnosed non-small cell lung cancer patients undergoing surgery with curative intent. A couple of independent pathologists reviewed the resected tumor masses. Only high-quality DNA and RNA samples were carried forward to sequencing. CDR1 and CDR2 are read off the germline V gene (reference sequence) as PRHDT and FYEKMQ. The CDR3 numbers 18 residues from cysteine through phenylalanine. The retained sequence is limited to the CDR3, 54 bases, with the frame set at the first base.

The rearrangement combines TRBV13 with TRBJ1-2, with TRBD1 identical over 9 junction bases. The clonotype comes from a man aged 40-55 years with non-small cell lung cancer. Sequencing used lung tumor tissue. The nucleotide sequence reads as follows: TGTTCCAGCAGCTTAGCCTCCGGGACAGGGCTTGGTGGGTATGGCTACACCTTC. The resulting protein is CSSSLASGTGLGGYGYTF.